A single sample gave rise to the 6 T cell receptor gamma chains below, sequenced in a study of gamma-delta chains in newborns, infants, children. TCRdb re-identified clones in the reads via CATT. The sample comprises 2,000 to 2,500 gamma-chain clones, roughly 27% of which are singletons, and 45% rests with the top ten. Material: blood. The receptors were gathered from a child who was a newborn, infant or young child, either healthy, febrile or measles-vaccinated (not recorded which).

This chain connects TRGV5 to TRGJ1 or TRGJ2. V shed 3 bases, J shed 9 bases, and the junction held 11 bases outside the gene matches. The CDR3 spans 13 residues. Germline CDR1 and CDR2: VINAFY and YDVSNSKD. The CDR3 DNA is TGTGCCACCTGGGACGAGAGGTGTGGTAAGAAACTCTTT. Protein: CATWDERCGKKLF.

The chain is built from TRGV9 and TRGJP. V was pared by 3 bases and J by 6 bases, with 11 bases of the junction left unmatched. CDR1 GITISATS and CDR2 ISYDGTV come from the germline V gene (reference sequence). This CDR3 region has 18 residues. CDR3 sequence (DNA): TGTGCCTTGTGGGAGCCGCATCTGGGAGAGTTGGGCAAAAAAATCAAGGTATTT. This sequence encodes CALWEPHLGELGKKIKVF.

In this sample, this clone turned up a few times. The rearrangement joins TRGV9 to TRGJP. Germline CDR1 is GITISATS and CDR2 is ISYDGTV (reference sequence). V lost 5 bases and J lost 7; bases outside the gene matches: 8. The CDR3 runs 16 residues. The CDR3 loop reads CALWGPGELGKKIKVF. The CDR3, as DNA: TGTGCCTTGTGGGGTCCCGGGGAGTTGGGCAAAAAAATCAAGGTATTT.

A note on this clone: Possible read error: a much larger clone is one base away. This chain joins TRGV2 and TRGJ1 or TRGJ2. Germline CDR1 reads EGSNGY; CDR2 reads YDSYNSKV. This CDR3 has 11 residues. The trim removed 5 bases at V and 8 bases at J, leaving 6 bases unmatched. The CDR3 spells CATWGGHKKLF. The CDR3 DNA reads TGTGCCACCTGGGGCGGCCATAAGAAACTCTTT.

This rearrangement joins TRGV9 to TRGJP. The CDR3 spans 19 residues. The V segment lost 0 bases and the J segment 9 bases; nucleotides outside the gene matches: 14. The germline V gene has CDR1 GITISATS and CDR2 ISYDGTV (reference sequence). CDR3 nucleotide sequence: TGTGCCTTGTGGGAGGTGCTCGGGACTGGTGGGTTGGGCAAAAAAATCAAGGTATTT. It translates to CALWEVLGTGGLGKKIKVF.

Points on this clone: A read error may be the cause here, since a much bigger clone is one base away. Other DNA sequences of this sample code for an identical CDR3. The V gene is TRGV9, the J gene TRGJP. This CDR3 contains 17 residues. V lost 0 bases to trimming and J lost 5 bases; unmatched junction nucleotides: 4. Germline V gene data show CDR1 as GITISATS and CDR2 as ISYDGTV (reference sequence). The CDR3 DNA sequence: TGTGCCTTGTGGGAGGTGCAAGAAGAGTTGGGCAAAAAAATCAAGGTATTT. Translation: CALWEVQEELGKKIKVF.